The 27 T cell receptor beta chains given below trace back to one sample, sequenced in a study of control samples from healthy donors and cancer patients. Clones were read by immunoSEQ multiplex PCR, and TCRdb kept only the in-frame ones, dropping some. The sample has about 150,000 clones; around 96% are singletons. Sequencing was performed on blood. The source is a man aged 35 to 55 in good health.

The chain carries TRBV12-3 or TRBV12-4 and TRBJ1-2; 9 positions agree with TRBD1. Trimming took 4 bases from V and 7 from J; bases not matched to a gene: 4. The CDR3 consists of 13 residues. The DNA of the CDR3 is TGTGCCAGCAGTTCGGGGACAGGGTTTGGCTACACCTTC. Its translation is CASSSGTGFGYTF.

The V gene is TRBV5-1, the J gene TRBJ1-5; D gene ambiguous. Germline V gene lookup returns CDR1 SGHRS and CDR2 YFSETQ. The CDR3 loop spans 16 amino acids. Trimming took off 4 bases at V and 9 bases at J, with 23 bases between the two ends. CDR3 amino acids: CASSVPRPRDEGPQHF. The CDR3 coding sequence is TGCGCCAGCAGCGTCCCGAGGCCTCGGGATGAAGGGCCCCAGCATTTT.

The rearrangement links TRBV14 to TRBJ2-5; either TRBD1 or TRBD2 may fit D (5 bases each). Trimming took 3 bases from V and 2 from J, leaving 13 bases between them. The CDR3 consists of 15 residues. CDR1 is SGHDN, CDR2 FVKESK, per germline. CDR3 bases: TGTGCCAGCAGCCAGGGGGTGGTGCGGCAAGAGACCCAGTACTTC. Its protein is CASSQGVVRQETQYF.

The CDR3 sequence: CASSMGQGSHEQYF. As DNA, the CDR3 is TGTGCCAGTAGTATGGGGCAGGGGAGCCACGAGCAGTACTTC. V usage is TRBV19 and J usage is TRBJ2-7; D perhaps matches TRBD1 (6 bases). This CDR3 comprises 14 residues. V lost 3 bases to trimming and J lost 5 bases, with 14 bases between them. Per the germline V gene, CDR1 is LNHDA and CDR2 is SQIVND (reference sequence).

The chain recombines TRBV11-2 with TRBJ1-4; D call uncertain. The CDR3 has 12 residues. The germline V gene has CDR1 SGHAT and CDR2 FQNNGV. V lost 4 bases, J lost 5 bases, and 5 bases lay in between. As DNA, the CDR3 is TGTGCCAGCAGCTACTACAATGAAAAACTGTTTTTT. Translation gives CASSYYNEKLFF.

DNA for the CDR3: TGTGCCAGCAGCGTAGGGTCAGGAATTAACTATGGCTACACCTTC. Translated, it gives CASSVGSGINYGYTF. The V gene is TRBV9, the J gene TRBJ1-2; no firm D call. V shed 0 bases and J shed 1 base, with 10 bases lying between them. This CDR3 region has 15 residues. CDR1 is SGDLS, CDR2 YYNGEE, per germline.

J is TRBJ2-2 and V is TRBV19; 7 nucleotides agree with TRBD1. CDR3 size: 17 residues. From germline, CDR1 is LNHDA and CDR2 SQIVND (reference sequence). Trimming cost V 7 bases and J 1 base; bases outside gene matches: 12. This chain's CDR3 is CASKETGRYRNTGELFF. CDR3 coding DNA: TGTGCCAGTAAGGAGACAGGGCGCTACAGGAACACCGGGGAGCTGTTTTTT.

The rearrangement joins TRBV7-9 to TRBJ1-2, with 9 positions matching TRBD1. V gave up 6 bases and J gave up 8 bases; unmatched junction bases: 10. This CDR3 has 14 amino acids. Germline CDR1 SEHNR, CDR2 FQNEAQ (reference sequence). The CDR3 region has the DNA TGTGCCAGCAGGGCGGCCCGGACAGGGGAAGGCTACACCTTC. Amino acids: CASRAARTGEGYTF.

This clone was recorded once. The chain is built from TRBV30 and TRBJ1-2; 10 bases map to TRBD1. The CDR3 is made up of 12 amino acids. Germline trimming cut 4 bases from V and 8 bases from J; bases unmatched to any gene: 4. Germline CDR1 GTSNPN, CDR2 SVGIG (reference sequence). The CDR3: CAWTPGQGGYTF. For the CDR3, the DNA is TGTGCCTGGACCCCGGGACAGGGGGGCTACACCTTC.

The chain recombines TRBV6-6 with TRBJ1-1; TRBD1 is a possible D gene (5 bases). This CDR3 has 14 residues. Germline loops: CDR1 MNHNY, CDR2 SVGAGI (reference sequence). Trimming left V 1 base short and J 6 bases short, with 12 bases between. The CDR3 here is CASSYWQGGAEAFF. In DNA, the CDR3 is TGTGCCAGCAGTTACTGGCAGGGTGGGGCTGAAGCTTTCTTT.

V usage is TRBV3-1 (or the pseudogene TRBV3-2) and J usage is TRBJ1-1, with a tentative D call TRBD1 (5 bases). The CDR3 spans 14 residues. The V end lost 0 bases, the J end lost 10 bases, and 15 bases lay between the germline ends. Per germline, CDR1 LGHDT and CDR2 YNNKEL (reference sequence). The CDR3 DNA reads TGTGCCAGCAGCCAAGAAGTCAGGGCCAGTGGAGCTTTCTTT. As protein: CASSQEVRASGAFF.

This chain links TRBV5-1 with TRBJ2-7; 7 bases fit TRBD1. CDR1 is SGHRS and CDR2 is YFSETQ in the germline V gene. This CDR3 has 14 residues. V shed 0 bases, J shed 3 bases, and the junction held 3 bases outside the gene matches. The CDR3 DNA follows: TGCGCCAGCAGCTTGGAAGGGACAGTCTACGAGCAGTACTTC. It encodes CASSLEGTVYEQYF.

The V call is TRBV7-2, the J call TRBJ1-1, with D possibly being TRBD1 (5 bases). V shed 1 base and J shed 1 base, with 10 bases lying between them. The CDR3 totals 15 residues. Germline V gives CDR1 SGHTA, CDR2 FQGNSA. The CDR3 DNA sequence: TGTGCCAGCAGCTTAGTAACAGGAGGGAACACTGAAGCTTTCTTT. Encoded protein: CASSLVTGGNTEAFF.

The chain recombines TRBV4-3 with TRBJ2-1, with TRBD1 identical over 8 bases. Germline V CDR1 and CDR2: LGHNA, YSLEER. This CDR3 has 14 residues. The V gene end was trimmed by 4 bases and the J gene end by 5 bases; junction bases not matched to a gene: 4. The CDR3 nucleotides are TGCGCCAGCAGCCGGGAGACAGGGGACAATGAGCAGTTCTTC. Amino acids: CASSRETGDNEQFF.

This clone came up once. CDR3 region: CASRPQGADTIYF. Here the CDR3 DNA reads TGTGCCAGCAGGCCCCAGGGGGCGGACACCATATATTTT. The chain recombines TRBV14 with TRBJ1-3; TRBD1 matches at 8 bases. The CDR3 sequence is 13 residues long. Germline V gives CDR1 SGHDN, CDR2 FVKESK. V lost 6 bases and J lost 8; bases outside the gene matches: 6.

For the CDR3, the DNA is TGTGCCAGCAGCCACCGCGACGAGGACTATGGCTACACCTTC. Its protein is CASSHRDEDYGYTF. V gene TRBV5-6 combines with J gene TRBJ1-2, with D hard to call. Germline V gene data show CDR1 as SGHDT and CDR2 as YYEEEE. CDR3 length: 14 amino acids. The V end was cut by 4 bases, the J end by 3 bases, with 13 bases between.

This chain uses TRBV5-1 with TRBJ1-5, with a weak D call TRBD1 (5 bases). V dropped 4 bases and J dropped 4 bases, with 12 bases sitting between them. The length of the CDR3 is 14 residues. Germline V gene data show CDR1 as SGHRS and CDR2 as YFSETQ. CDR3 in amino acids: CASSRDSSNQPQHF. The DNA of the CDR3 is TGCGCCAGCAGCCGTGACAGTTCGAATCAGCCCCAGCATTTT.

The chain joins TRBV6-5 to TRBJ1-4, with a possible D match to TRBD1 (5 bases). Trimming stripped 0 bases from V and 10 bases from J, with 9 bases between. The CDR3 is made up of 13 amino acids. Germline CDR1 is MNHEY and CDR2 is SVGAGI. This CDR3 is CASSYSSGGKLFF. The CDR3 region has the DNA TGTGCCAGCAGTTACTCGAGTGGGGGAAAACTGTTTTTT.

The J gene is TRBJ2-7, the V gene TRBV5-1; 10 bases fit TRBD1. CDR1 SGHRS and CDR2 YFSETQ come from the germline V gene. V lost 4 bases to trimming and J lost 0 bases; unmatched junction nucleotides: 16. CDR3 length: 19 residues. The CDR3, as DNA: TGCGCCAGCAGCCCGAACCCGGGACAGGGGATCCCATTCTCCTACGAGCAGTACTTC. It codes for CASSPNPGQGIPFSYEQYF.

V is TRBV9 and J is TRBJ2-1; 9 bases match TRBD2. The CDR3 is made up of 19 amino acids. V was clipped by 4 bases and J by 0 bases; unmatched bases: 14. CDR1 is SGDLS and CDR2 is YYNGEE in the germline V gene. CDR3: CASSPAGTSHAGSYNEQFF. The CDR3 DNA reads as TGTGCCAGCAGCCCTGCCGGGACTAGCCACGCTGGCTCCTACAATGAGCAGTTCTTC.

The genes are TRBV19 and TRBJ1-1; TRBD1 matches 9 bases. Germline V lookup: CDR1 LNHDA, CDR2 SQIVND (reference sequence). The CDR3 is made up of 15 amino acids. V lost 0 bases to trimming and J lost 3 bases; unmatched junction nucleotides: 2. CDR3 DNA sequence: TGTGCCAGTAGTATAGAAGGGACAGGGTACACTGAAGCTTTCTTT. Protein product: CASSIEGTGYTEAFF.

This chain joins TRBV5-5 and TRBJ1-2; D not certain. Germline V lookup: CDR1 SGHKS, CDR2 YYEKEE (reference sequence). The CDR3 totals 16 residues. Trimming shortened V by 1 base and J by 0 bases, and 13 bases separated the two germline ends. The CDR3 loop reads CASSLMPAGTNYGYTF. The CDR3 DNA follows: TGTGCCAGCAGCTTGATGCCAGCTGGAACTAACTATGGCTACACCTTC.

The genes are TRBV28 and TRBJ1-5; D is uncertain. The germline gives CDR1 MDHEN, CDR2 SYDVKM. CDR3 length: 14 amino acids. Trimming took 5 bases from V and 5 from J, leaving 13 bases between them. CDR3 nucleotide sequence: TGTGCCAGCAGTGGCCGGAGGGTTGATCAGCCCCAGCATTTT. Amino acid sequence: CASSGRRVDQPQHF.

The genes are TRBV28 and TRBJ1-5, with D perhaps TRBD1 (6 bases). Trimming cost V 6 bases and J 2 bases, with 11 bases left between them. CDR3 length: 14 residues. The germline V gene has CDR1 MDHEN and CDR2 SYDVKM. The CDR3 region is CASSLAGGNQPQHF. The DNA of the CDR3 is TGTGCCAGCAGCCTGGCAGGGGGCAATCAGCCCCAGCATTTT.

V gene TRBV6-5 combines with J gene TRBJ1-1; D perhaps matches TRBD1 (5 bases). The CDR3 runs to 15 residues. Germline CDR1 is MNHEY and CDR2 is SVGAGI. The V end lost 6 bases, the J end lost 4 bases, and 18 bases lay between the germline ends. The CDR3 DNA sequence: TGTGCCAGCAGGAAGCGGGGACTAACGACCACTGAAGCTTTCTTT. It codes for CASRKRGLTTTEAFF.

The gene calls are TRBV6-5 and TRBJ1-4, with D maybe TRBD1 (6 bases). The germline gives CDR1 MNHEY, CDR2 SVGAGI. CDR3 length: 14 residues. With 6 bases removed from V and 3 bases from J, the gap between germline ends came to 11 bases. CDR3 in DNA: TGTGCCAGCAGCCCGGGACACTCTAATGAAAAACTGTTTTTT. This translates into CASSPGHSNEKLFF.

V usage is TRBV3-1 (or the pseudogene TRBV3-2) and J usage is TRBJ2-2; a possible D gene is TRBD2 (6 bases). Trimming took off 6 bases at V and 6 bases at J, with 20 bases between the two ends. In germline, CDR1 is LGHDT, CDR2 YNNKEL (reference sequence). This CDR3 has 16 residues. The CDR3 spells CASRTGQGGWSGELFF. CDR3 DNA sequence: TGTGCCAGCAGAACCGGCCAGGGAGGTTGGTCCGGGGAGCTGTTTTTT.